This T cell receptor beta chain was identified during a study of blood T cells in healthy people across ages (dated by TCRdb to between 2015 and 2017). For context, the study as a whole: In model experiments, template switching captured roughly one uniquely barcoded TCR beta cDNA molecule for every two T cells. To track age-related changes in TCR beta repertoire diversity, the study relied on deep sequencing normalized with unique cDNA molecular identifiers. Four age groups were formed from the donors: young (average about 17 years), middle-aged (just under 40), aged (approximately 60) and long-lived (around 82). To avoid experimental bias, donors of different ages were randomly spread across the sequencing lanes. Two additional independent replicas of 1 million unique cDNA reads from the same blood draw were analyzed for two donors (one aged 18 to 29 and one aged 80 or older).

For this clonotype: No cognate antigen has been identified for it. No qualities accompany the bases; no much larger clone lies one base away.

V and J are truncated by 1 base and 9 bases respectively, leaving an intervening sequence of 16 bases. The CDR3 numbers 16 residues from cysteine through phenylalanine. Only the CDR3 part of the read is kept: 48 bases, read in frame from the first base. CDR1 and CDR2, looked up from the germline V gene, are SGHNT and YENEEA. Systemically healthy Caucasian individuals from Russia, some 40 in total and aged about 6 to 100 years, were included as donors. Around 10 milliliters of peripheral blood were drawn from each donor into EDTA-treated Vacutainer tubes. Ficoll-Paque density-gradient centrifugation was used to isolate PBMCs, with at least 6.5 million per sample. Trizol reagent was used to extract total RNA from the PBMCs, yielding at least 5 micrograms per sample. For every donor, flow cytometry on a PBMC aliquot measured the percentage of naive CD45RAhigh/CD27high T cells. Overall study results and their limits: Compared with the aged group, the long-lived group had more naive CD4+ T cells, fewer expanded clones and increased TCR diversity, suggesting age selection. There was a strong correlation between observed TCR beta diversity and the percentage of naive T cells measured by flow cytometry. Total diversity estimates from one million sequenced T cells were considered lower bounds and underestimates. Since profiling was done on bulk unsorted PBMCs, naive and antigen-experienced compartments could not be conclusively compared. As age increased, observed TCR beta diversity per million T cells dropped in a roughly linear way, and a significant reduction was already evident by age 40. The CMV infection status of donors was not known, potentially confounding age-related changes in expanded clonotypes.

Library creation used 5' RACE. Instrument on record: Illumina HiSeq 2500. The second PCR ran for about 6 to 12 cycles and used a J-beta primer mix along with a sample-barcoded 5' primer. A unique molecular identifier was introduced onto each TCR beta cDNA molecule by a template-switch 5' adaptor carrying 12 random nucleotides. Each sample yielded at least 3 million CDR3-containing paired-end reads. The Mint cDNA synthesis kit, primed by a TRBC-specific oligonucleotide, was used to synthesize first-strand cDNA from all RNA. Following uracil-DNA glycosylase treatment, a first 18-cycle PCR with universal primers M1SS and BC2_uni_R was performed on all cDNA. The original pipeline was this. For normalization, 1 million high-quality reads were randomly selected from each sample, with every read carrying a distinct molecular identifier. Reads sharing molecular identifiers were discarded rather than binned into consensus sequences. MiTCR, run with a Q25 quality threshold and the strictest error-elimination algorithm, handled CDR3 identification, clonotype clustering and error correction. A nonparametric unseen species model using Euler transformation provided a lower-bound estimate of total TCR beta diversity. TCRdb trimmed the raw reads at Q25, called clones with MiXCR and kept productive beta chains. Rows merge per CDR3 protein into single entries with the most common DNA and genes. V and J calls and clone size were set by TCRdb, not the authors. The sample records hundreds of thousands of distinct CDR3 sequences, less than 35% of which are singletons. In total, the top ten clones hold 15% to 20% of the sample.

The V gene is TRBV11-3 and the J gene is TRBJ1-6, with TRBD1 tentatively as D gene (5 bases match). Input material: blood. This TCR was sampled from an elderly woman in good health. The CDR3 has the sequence CASSLGGKRLGSPLHF. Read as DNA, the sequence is TGTGCCAGCAGCTTAGGGGGGAAGAGATTGGGTTCACCCCTCCACTTT.